This T cell receptor (beta chain) was recovered during a study of shared clonotypes between healthy human individuals. Study-level findings and limits: Genetic and exposure-history diversity was limited by the small donor number. Clonotypes not shared had lower generation probabilities than those common to all four donors.

Comment on this clone: What it binds is not known.

What CD8 memory combined were CD45RO+ cells and CCR7-negative CD45RA+ TemRA cells. This CDR3 contains 15 residues. J was trimmed by 3 bases and V by 5 bases; bases with no gene match: 8. CDR1 SGHDT and CDR2 YYEEEE come from the germline V gene. Only in-frame clones appear in the TCRdb table, and some are missing; sequencing was by immunoSEQ multiplex PCR. Of some 380,000 clones in the sample, around 96% are singletons; the top ten hold 0.25% to 0.35%. V gene TRBV5-6 combines with J gene TRBJ2-1; 7 nucleotides match TRBD2. The receptor was isolated from a man aged 25 to 40 in good health. The sequencing input was memory CD8+ T cells sorted from blood. Subset described: CD45RO+ cells pooled with CCR7-negative TemRA cells. This CDR3 reads CASSYSTSFYNEQFF. The CDR3 DNA follows: TGTGCCAGCAGTTATTCGACTAGCTTCTACAATGAGCAGTTCTTC. Full variable domain (remainder filled in from reference TRBV5-6 and TRBJ2-1): DAGVTQSPTHLIKTRGQQVTLRCSPKSGHDTVSWYQQALGQGPQFIFQYYEEEERQRGNFPDRFSGHQFPNYSSELNVNALLLGDSALYLCASSYSTSFYNEQFFGPGTRLTVL.